Listed below are T cell receptor beta chains from one sample, sequenced in a study of monozygotic twins with inflammatory bowel disease. Using the 5' RACE reads, TCRdb records one entry per CDR3 protein without DNA. The repertoire shows 200,000 to 250,000 distinct CDR3 sequences; the top ten hold around 7.6%. The source material was blood. The receptor source for this set is a human donor with ulcerative colitis or Crohn's disease, or a healthy co-twin of an affected twin (not recorded which). CDR3s include the opening cysteine and the closing phenylalanine or tryptophan. The order of the fields is J gene, V gene, CDR3 protein.

TRBJ2-1 TRBV20-1 CSVIGTSGYNEQFF
TRBJ2-1 TRBV6-2/TRBV6-3 CASSPLAEQFF
TRBJ1-5 TRBV19 CASSMEEGQPQHF
TRBJ2-1 TRBV6-2/TRBV6-3 CASGIYNEQFF
TRBJ2-3 TRBV29-1 CSGGTSGSLADTQYF
TRBJ1-2 TRBV2 CASSDTGGPYGYTF
TRBJ2-7 TRBV7-7 CASSPTGGEQYF
TRBJ2-4 TRBV5-1 CASSLGLAGGPVEAKNIQYF
TRBJ1-4 TRBV7-8 CASSFLGQGSEKLFF
TRBJ2-3 TRBV9 CASSAGGDSRDTQYF
TRBJ2-5 TRBV4-1 CASSQQLSDQETQYF
TRBJ2-5 TRBV5-6 CASSLEATLWETQYF
TRBJ1-1 TRBV30 CAWQGGTEAFF
TRBJ1-1 TRBV27 CASRLVGRTNTEAFF
TRBJ2-1 TRBV7-9 CASSPGRLAGDNEQFF
TRBJ1-2 TRBV19 CASSGSGGQVLYGYTF
TRBJ2-2 TRBV2 CASRGVLTGTGELFF
TRBJ2-2 TRBV14 CASSQGGSLNTGELFF
TRBJ1-2 TRBV27 CASGFSDRAYGYTF
TRBJ1-5 TRBV6-2/TRBV6-3 CASSKRRGADNQPQHF
TRBJ2-7 TRBV7-4 CASPPRGGDLYEQYF
TRBJ1-2 TRBV4-1 CASSQDWNYGYTF
TRBJ2-6 TRBV7-9 CASSPPLSDAGANVLTF
TRBJ1-1 TRBV10-3 CAISGWGEAPNTEALF
TRBJ2-2 TRBV5-1 CASSSGPVSSGELFF
TRBJ2-1 TRBV20-1 CSARVDRGYYNEQFF
TRBJ2-3 TRBV6-1 CASTTPGGTDTQYF
TRBJ2-5 TRBV12-3/TRBV12-4 CASSLFLETQYF
TRBJ1-4 TRBV20-1 CSAPQGGGFEKLFF
TRBJ1-2 TRBV4-2 CASSQETAQGYGYTF
TRBJ2-6 TRBV5-1 CASSLEGVYEGAGANVLTF
TRBJ2-1 TRBV6-4 CASSDSKGRGNNEQFF
TRBJ2-3 TRBV7-8 CASSEDSDTQYF
TRBJ2-5 TRBV7-9 CASSLGTPAETQYF
TRBJ2-7 TRBV10-2 CASSEGLHLAEQYF
TRBJ1-6 TRBV3-1 CASSAGNSPLHF
TRBJ2-5 TRBV5-5 CASSLLAGGQETQYF
TRBJ2-5 TRBV5-1 CASSLGTGPQETQYF
TRBJ2-7 TRBV6-5 CASSTLGGTSYEQYF
TRBJ2-3 TRBV13 CASSGSSGIFTDTQYF
TRBJ2-3 TRBV7-9 CASSLAAAGSGTDTQYF
TRBJ2-1 TRBV20-1 CSAPGPEPRQQFF
TRBJ2-7 TRBV4-1 CASSQDPGTGYEQYF
TRBJ2-1 TRBV29-1 CSVEGGLAGDYYNEQFF
TRBJ1-4 TRBV7-9 CATRDRGVRSDEKLFF
TRBJ2-3 TRBV11-2 CASSLDRLASGPDTQYF
TRBJ2-7 TRBV10-3 CAISASGQGNSYERYF
TRBJ1-4 TRBV5-1 CASSLAPAQNEKLFF
TRBJ1-3 TRBV10-3 CAIGQGFSGNTIYF
TRBJ1-3 TRBV7-9 CASSLMVDTIYF
TRBJ1-3 TRBV5-1 CASSLQTPSGNTIYF
TRBJ2-7 TRBV14 CASSQGTAYEQYF
TRBJ2-2 TRBV4-2 CASSQRSANTGELFF
TRBJ2-7 TRBV7-3 CASSSPPGQVYEQYF
TRBJ1-1 TRBV29-1 CSVLGTNTEAFF
TRBJ2-7 TRBV2 CASGDPPTSGRIGQYF
TRBJ1-5 TRBV2 CASSELVQGNQPQHF
TRBJ2-3 TRBV27 CASSLRMLTDTQYF
TRBJ1-3 TRBV4-1 CASSQVFGVPGNTIYF
TRBJ1-2 TRBV5-1 CASSPEGTQYGYTF